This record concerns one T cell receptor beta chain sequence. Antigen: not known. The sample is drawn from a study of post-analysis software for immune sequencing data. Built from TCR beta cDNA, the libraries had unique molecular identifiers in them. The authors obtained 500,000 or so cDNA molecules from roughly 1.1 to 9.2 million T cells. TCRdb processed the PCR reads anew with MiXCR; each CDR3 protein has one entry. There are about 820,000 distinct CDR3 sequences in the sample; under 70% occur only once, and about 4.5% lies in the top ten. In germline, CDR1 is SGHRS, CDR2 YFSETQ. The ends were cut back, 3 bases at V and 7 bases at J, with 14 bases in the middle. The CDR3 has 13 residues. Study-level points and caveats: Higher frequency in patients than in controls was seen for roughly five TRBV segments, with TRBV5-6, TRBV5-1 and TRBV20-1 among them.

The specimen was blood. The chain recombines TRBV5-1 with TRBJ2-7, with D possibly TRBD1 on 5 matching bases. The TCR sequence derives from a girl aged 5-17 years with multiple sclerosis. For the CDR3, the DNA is TGCGCCAGCAGCTCTCCGACAGCCCCAGAGCAGTACTTC. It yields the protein CASSSPTAPEQYF. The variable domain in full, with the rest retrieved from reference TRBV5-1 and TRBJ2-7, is KAGVTQTPRYLIKTRGQQVTLSCSPISGHRSVSWYQQTPGQGLQFLFEYFSETQRNKGNFPGRFSGRQFSNSRSEMNVSTLELGDSALYLCASSSPTAPEQYFGPGTRLTVT.